Reported below is one T cell receptor (beta chain). This specimen belongs to a study of control samples from healthy donors and cancer patients. The table came from immunoSEQ multiplex PCR; TCRdb's copy has only in-frame clones and leaves some out. The data hold roughly 170,000 clones, with about 90% observed a single time. This CDR3 has 13 residues. With 9 bases removed from V and 9 bases from J, the gap between germline ends came to 15 bases. Per the germline V gene, CDR1 is MGHRA and CDR2 is YSYEKL. The source of this sequence is a woman aged 40-49 years in good health. The chain couples TRBV4-1 to TRBJ1-6; the D is unclear. The sample taken for sequencing was blood. The DNA for the CDR3 is TGCGCCAGTTCCTTTGATAATTTTTCACCCCTCCACTTT. Protein product: CASSFDNFSPLHF.